This T cell receptor (beta chain) appears in the sequencing data of a study of shared clonotypes between healthy human individuals. About the research overall: A couple of women and a few men aged 18 to 49 made up the donors.

CD8 cells classed as naive were CD45RO-negative and positively selected for CCR7, excluding terminally differentiated effector memory CD45RA+ cells. The CDR3 runs to 15 residues. Germline V lookup: CDR1 LNHDA, CDR2 SQIVND (reference sequence). J lost 6 bases, V lost 3 bases, and 9 bases had no gene match. The protocol was immunoSEQ multiplex PCR, while the TCRdb copy is restricted to in-frame clones and leaves out a portion. The sample carries some 2.1 million clones, approximately 92% recorded once. The chain joins TRBV19 to TRBJ1-1; 8 bases map to TRBD1. Sequenced sample: naive CD8+ T cells from PBMCs. The clonotype originates from a man in his late teens or twenties in good health. Some clones in this sample may be carry-over from other donors' samples. The CDR3 protein is CASSIKTGVKAEAFF. For the CDR3, the DNA is TGTGCCAGTAGTATCAAGACAGGGGTGAAGGCTGAAGCTTTCTTT.